The source of this TCR beta chain is a study of cytomegalovirus exposure and HLA in healthy donors. Findings and limits, study-wide: Altogether, about 160 TCR beta chains were recorded as cytomegalovirus-associated.

The PCR employed 60 Vbeta primers together with 13 Jbeta primers. Profiling relied on immunoSEQ multiplex PCR, and the TCRdb table lists in-frame clones only, not all of them. The table has roughly 130,000 clones, around 74% seen once. A note on this clone: Its matching antigen is unknown.

With V trimmed by 5 bases and J by 7 bases, 8 bases remained unmatched. CDR1 and CDR2 (germline): SGHTA, FQGNSA. The CDR3 has 15 amino acids. J is TRBJ2-2 and V is TRBV7-2; 9 positions match TRBD1. The clonotype originates from a woman aged 50 to 60 in good health and CMV-seropositive. Material: PBMCs. The CDR3 sequence is CASSPGTGSGGELFF. The CDR3 DNA follows: TGTGCCAGCAGCCCTGGGACAGGGAGCGGCGGGGAGCTGTTTTTT.